The 10 T cell receptor beta chains given below trace back to one sample, sequenced in a study of blood T cells in healthy people across ages. Together with a sample-barcoded 5' primer, a J-beta primer mix was included in a second PCR lasting about 7 to 12 cycles. TCRdb recomputed calls from the 5' RACE reads with MiXCR, one row per CDR3 protein. The sample carries some 860,000 distinct CDR3 sequences, roughly three fifths recorded once. Sequencing was carried out using blood. The receptors here all came from a man in his forties in good health.

The chain combines TRBV11-2 with TRBJ2-2; 9 bases are a match to TRBD1. J was trimmed by 7 bases and V by 2 bases; bases with no gene match: 11. There are 17 residues in the CDR3. Germline V gives CDR1 SGHAT, CDR2 FQNNGV. DNA for the CDR3: TGTGCCAGCAGCTTAATTTCGGGACAGGGTGTAGGCGGGGAGCTGTTTTTT. This gives the protein CASSLISGQGVGGELFF. The variable domain in full, with the rest retrieved from reference TRBV11-2 and TRBJ2-2, is EAGVAQSPRYKIIEKRQSVAFWCNPISGHATLYWYQQILGQGPKLLIQFQNNGVVDDSQLPKDRFSAERLKGVDSTLKIQPAKLEDSAVYLCASSLISGQGVGGELFFGEGSRLTVL.

Only a few counts were recorded for this clonotype. The rearrangement links TRBV5-1 to TRBJ2-3, with TRBD1 as a possible D gene (6 bases). Germline CDR1 reads SGHRS; CDR2 reads YFSETQ. The CDR3 consists of 14 residues. V lost 4 bases and J 2 bases, leaving 11 bases between the germline ends. CDR3 bases: TGCGCCAGCAGCGGGGGACAAGACACAGATACGCAGTATTTT. Its translation: CASSGGQDTDTQYF.

V is TRBV20-1 and J is TRBJ2-6; D remains ambiguous. The CDR3 covers 12 residues. The germline gives CDR1 DFQATT, CDR2 SNEGSKA (reference sequence). Trimming took 6 bases from V and 4 from J, leaving 7 bases between them. The CDR3: CSATTGANVLTF. The CDR3 nucleotides are TGCAGTGCCACAACCGGGGCCAACGTCCTGACTTTC.

J is TRBJ2-3 and V is TRBV29-1; D not certain. Trimming cost V 8 bases and J 2 bases, with 11 bases left between them. CDR3 length: 12 amino acids. The germline V gene encodes CDR1 SQVTM and CDR2 ANQGSEA. The CDR3 sequence: CSSHGVTDTQYF. The CDR3 nucleotides are TGCAGCAGCCACGGTGTCACAGATACGCAGTATTTT.

This CDR3 reads CSVSQTVDEQFF. For the CDR3, the DNA is TGCAGCGTCTCCCAAACAGTCGATGAGCAGTTCTTC. The chain combines TRBV29-1 with TRBJ2-1, with D hard to call. Trimming pared 6 bases from V and 8 bases from J, leaving 14 bases between. The CDR3 consists of 12 residues. CDR1 and CDR2 from the germline V gene are SQVTM and ANQGSEA.

The chain recombines TRBV7-2 with TRBJ2-5, with D maybe TRBD1 (6 bases). V was pared by 1 base and J by 4 bases, with 16 bases between. Germline V gene sequence: CDR1 SGHTA, CDR2 FQGNSA. The CDR3 is 16 amino acids. The DNA of the CDR3 is TGTGCCAGCAGCTTAGGGGGGCTTAGGGTCGGAGAGACCCAGTACTTC. The encoded protein is CASSLGGLRVGETQYF. Full variable domain (outside the CDR3, taken from reference TRBV7-2 and TRBJ2-5): GAGVSQSPSNKVTEKGKDVELRCDPISGHTALYWYRQSLGQGLEFLIYFQGNSAPDKSGLPSDRFSAERTGGSVSTLTIQRTQQEDSAVYLCASSLGGLRVGETQYFGPGTRLLVL.

CDR3 in DNA: TGCAGTGCTAGACGGACTAGCGACGAGCAGTACTTC. Encoded protein: CSARRTSDEQYF. V gene TRBV20-1 combines with J gene TRBJ2-7; 9 bases map to TRBD2. The V gene's germline CDR1 is DFQATT and CDR2 SNEGSKA (reference sequence). The CDR3 extends over 12 amino acids. The ends lost 2 bases at V and 5 bases at J; junction bases unmatched: 1.

This clonotype has a handful of counts. The chain joins TRBV20-1 to TRBJ1-6; D may be TRBD1 (5 bases). The CDR3 loop spans 14 amino acids. V was cut by 5 bases and J by 7 bases, with 15 bases left in between. From germline, CDR1 is DFQATT and CDR2 SNEGSKA (reference sequence). In nucleotides, the CDR3 is TGCAGTGCTGGGGAAGCGGACAACAATTCACCCCTCCACTTT. It encodes CSAGEADNNSPLHF.

The gene calls are TRBV5-1 and TRBJ2-1; D may be TRBD2 (5 bases). The CDR3 has 13 amino acids. Germline loops: CDR1 SGHRS, CDR2 YFSETQ. V lost 4 bases and J lost 10, with 15 bases in between. The CDR3 spells CASSPRGLDEQFF. The CDR3 nucleotides read TGCGCCAGCAGCCCTCGGGGTCTGGACGAGCAGTTCTTC.

The genes are TRBV5-4 and TRBJ2-1, with 7 bases fitting TRBD2. The CDR3 has 13 amino acids. After removal of 4 bases from V and 9 bases from J, the junction contained 7 bases not matched to a gene. The V gene's germline CDR1 is SGHNT and CDR2 YYREEE (reference sequence). The CDR3 is CASSATSVTEQFF. The CDR3 DNA sequence: TGTGCCAGCAGCGCTACTAGCGTTACTGAGCAGTTCTTC.